The 31 T cell receptor beta chains below all came from one sample that was sequenced in a study of siplizumab effects on memory and regulatory T cells. Clones were sequenced by immunoSEQ multiplex PCR, and TCRdb holds only the in-frame ones, with some missing. The sample has 70,000 to 100,000 clones, 90% to 95% seen once. Input material: CD8+ T cells sorted from blood. The receptors originated from a human donor in good health.

CDR3 coding DNA: TGCGCCAGCAGCCAAGTTCTAGCGGGAGATGACGGGGAGCTGTTTTTT. It yields the protein CASSQVLAGDDGELFF. The V and J genes are TRBV4-1 and TRBJ2-2, with 10 bases that match TRBD2. The CDR3 contains 16 residues. The ends lost 1 base at V and 7 bases at J; junction bases unmatched: 6. Germline assignment: CDR1 MGHRA and CDR2 YSYEKL.

This clone was counted a single time. The genes are TRBV19 and TRBJ2-1; 8 bases match TRBD1. Trimming cost V 2 bases and J 9 bases; bases outside gene matches: 6. Germline CDR1 and CDR2: LNHDA and SQIVND (reference sequence). The CDR3 extends over 14 amino acids. The CDR3 spells CASSISTGVSEQFF. The DNA for the CDR3 is TGTGCCAGTAGTATATCGACAGGGGTAAGTGAGCAGTTCTTC.

J is TRBJ1-1 and V is TRBV11-1, with 7 nucleotides matching TRBD1. The junction had 3 bases not matched to a gene; V was cut back by 5 bases and J by 0 bases. The CDR3 is made up of 14 amino acids. CDR1 and CDR2 (germline): SGHAT, FQDESV (reference sequence). The CDR3 reads CASSRQGMNTEAFF. The CDR3 DNA is TGTGCCAGCAGCCGACAGGGAATGAACACTGAAGCTTTCTTT. The entire variable domain, with the rest obtained from reference TRBV11-1 and TRBJ1-1, is as follows: EAEVAQSPRYKITEKSQAVAFWCDPISGHATLYWYRQILGQGPELLVQFQDESVVDDSQLPKDRFSAERLKGVDSTLKIQPAELGDSAMYLCASSRQGMNTEAFFGQGTRLTVV.

The rearrangement joins TRBV11-2 to TRBJ1-1; no clear D gene. The CDR3 is 14 amino acids. V lost 2 bases and J 1 base, leaving 8 bases between the germline ends. Germline loops: CDR1 SGHAT, CDR2 FQNNGV. This CDR3 reads CASSLWAQNTEAFF. The CDR3, as DNA: TGTGCCAGCAGCTTATGGGCACAGAACACTGAAGCTTTCTTT.

The chain has TRBV7-3 and TRBJ2-5; TRBD1 aligns across 8 bases. Unmatched junction bases numbered 9, after V lost 4 bases and J lost 5 bases. The CDR3 length is 15 residues. Germline V gene lookup returns CDR1 SGHTA and CDR2 FQGTGA. The CDR3 loop is CASSSSPGGRETQYF. The CDR3 bases are TGTGCCAGCAGCTCAAGCCCAGGGGGCCGTGAGACCCAGTACTTC. The whole variable domain, filled in from reference TRBV7-3 and TRBJ2-5, reads GAGVSQTPSNKVTEKGKYVELRCDPISGHTALYWYRQSLGQGPEFLIYFQGTGAADDSGLPNDRFFAVRPEGSVSTLKIQRTERGDSAVYLCASSSSPGGRETQYFGPGTRLLVL.

V usage is TRBV6-1 and J usage is TRBJ2-3, with D tentatively TRBD1 or TRBD2 (5 bases each). CDR3 length equals 16 residues. CDR1 is MNHNS, CDR2 SASEGT, per germline. V was cut by 0 bases and J by 4 bases, with 14 bases left in between. The CDR3 sequence: CASSEALRGLADTQYF. CDR3 coding DNA: TGTGCCAGCAGTGAAGCGCTTCGGGGCTTAGCAGATACGCAGTATTTT.

This clone turned up a few times. The chain couples TRBV6-1 to TRBJ1-2, with D possibly being TRBD1 (5 bases). Germline loops: CDR1 MNHNS, CDR2 SASEGT. Deletions cut 5 bases from V and 4 bases from J, with 14 bases between. The CDR3 is made up of 14 amino acids. CDR3 bases: TGTGCCAGCAGTTTGCCTGGGACCTTCTATGGCTACACCTTC. Translated: CASSLPGTFYGYTF.

The V gene is TRBV6-1, the J gene TRBJ1-1; D unclear. The CDR3 is 15 amino acids. Trimming removed 1 base from V and 4 bases from J, with 13 bases in between. Per germline, CDR1 MNHNS and CDR2 SASEGT. CDR3 coding DNA: TGTGCCAGCAGTGAAGATTGGGTCTCTTCCACTGAAGCTTTCTTT. This translates into CASSEDWVSSTEAFF.

The J gene is TRBJ2-7, the V gene TRBV4-1, with D hard to call. This CDR3 comprises 15 residues. The V gene's germline CDR1 is MGHRA and CDR2 YSYEKL. Between the trimmed V and J ends, which lost 0 bases and 3 bases, there was a span of 12 bases. The CDR3 nucleotides are TGCGCCAGCAGCCAAGATCGAGGACCAGTCTACGAGCAGTACTTC. Protein: CASSQDRGPVYEQYF.

The chain combines TRBV9 with TRBJ1-5; perhaps TRBD1 as D (5 bases). V was clipped by 0 bases and J by 0 bases, with 7 bases between them. CDR3 length: 15 amino acids. Germline loops: CDR1 SGDLS, CDR2 YYNGEE. The CDR3 sequence: CASSVAGASNQPQHF. The CDR3 nucleotides are TGTGCCAGCAGCGTAGCCGGGGCTAGCAATCAGCCCCAGCATTTT.

The genes are TRBV7-3 and TRBJ1-4; the match to TRBD1 covers 9 bases. Germline assignment: CDR1 SGHTA and CDR2 FQGTGA. The CDR3 length is 16 residues. The V segment lost 2 bases and the J segment 7 bases; nucleotides outside the gene matches: 8. CDR3 in amino acids: CASSLGWGQGGEKLFF. The CDR3 DNA reads TGTGCCAGCAGCTTAGGATGGGGACAGGGTGGTGAAAAACTGTTTTTT.

The V call is TRBV9, the J call TRBJ2-3, with a possible D match to TRBD2 (5 bases). The CDR3 is 15 residues long. Deletions cut 0 bases from V and 6 bases from J, with 14 bases between. Germline assignment: CDR1 SGDLS and CDR2 YYNGEE. The CDR3 protein is CASSVGLLAGDTQYF. The CDR3 region has the DNA TGTGCCAGCAGCGTAGGGTTGCTAGCAGGTGATACGCAGTATTTT.

The chain recombines TRBV13 with TRBJ1-1; D unresolved. The V and J ends lost 1 base and 0 bases respectively, with 9 bases between them. CDR1 is PRHDT, CDR2 FYEKMQ, per germline (reference sequence). The CDR3 is made up of 15 amino acids. The CDR3 loop reads CASSLVGGMNTEAFF. The CDR3 DNA follows: TGTGCCAGCAGCTTAGTGGGCGGGATGAACACTGAAGCTTTCTTT.

The rearrangement uses TRBV5-1 and TRBJ2-5; TRBD1 matches at 7 bases. V dropped 1 base and J dropped 0; count of bases not matched to a gene: 3. Germline lookup yields CDR1 SGHRS and CDR2 YFSETQ. CDR3 length: 15 amino acids. For the CDR3, the DNA is TGCGCCAGCAGCTTGCCGGGGACAGACCAAGAGACCCAGTACTTC. Its translation: CASSLPGTDQETQYF.

The chain couples TRBV7-9 to TRBJ2-1, with 14 bases fitting TRBD2. The J segment lost 7 bases and the V segment lost 4 bases, leaving 15 bases of the junction unmatched. The CDR3 contains 19 residues. CDR1 is SEHNR, CDR2 FQNEAQ, per germline (reference sequence). CDR3 DNA sequence: TGTGCCAGCAGCTCGGGACTAGCGGGAGATCTAGGGTATTTGAATGAGCAGTTCTTC. Amino acids: CASSSGLAGDLGYLNEQFF.

This clone was found once. This chain links TRBV21-1 with TRBJ2-2. TRBV21-1 is given as a pseudogene. The length of the CDR3 is 16 residues. The CDR3 is CASSKRSVAYTGELFF. The CDR3 DNA reads as TGTGCCAGCAGCAAAAGGTCTGTCGCATACACCGGGGAGCTGTTTTTT.

The chain combines TRBV6-6 with TRBJ2-5; 11 positions match TRBD1. This CDR3 has 16 residues. Germline loops: CDR1 MNHNY, CDR2 SVGAGI (reference sequence). V shed 1 base and J 5 bases; nucleotides not matched to a gene: 6. Written as DNA, the CDR3 is TGTGCCAGCAGTTACTTGGGACAGGGGGTGCGGGAGACCCAGTACTTC. Translated, it gives CASSYLGQGVRETQYF.

The chain is built from TRBV27 and TRBJ2-7; 10 nucleotides align to TRBD1. With V trimmed by 5 bases and J by 4 bases, 11 bases remained unmatched. Germline V gene sequence: CDR1 MNHEY, CDR2 SMNVEV (reference sequence). The CDR3 runs 16 residues. Here the CDR3 DNA reads TGTGCCAGCAGTGCCCTCGGGACAGGGGAAAGGTACGAGCAGTACTTC. It is translated as CASSALGTGERYEQYF.

This clone is a singleton in its sample. This chain joins TRBV4-3 and TRBJ2-3, with D unclear. Germline CDR1 LGHNA, CDR2 YSLEER. CDR3 size: 15 residues. Trimming took off 4 bases at V and 0 bases at J, with 11 bases between the two ends. CDR3 residues: CASSRGRASTDTQYF. The DNA for the CDR3 is TGCGCCAGCAGCCGGGGTCGTGCTAGCACAGATACGCAGTATTTT.

The rearrangement joins TRBV4-1 to TRBJ2-5; D possibly corresponds to TRBD1 (8 bases). Trimming cost V 1 base and J 5 bases, with 17 bases left between them. The CDR3 sequence is 16 residues long. From germline, CDR1 is MGHRA and CDR2 YSYEKL. CDR3 bases: TGCGCCAGCAGCCAAGTTGGCGACAGGGGAGGGGAGACCCAGTACTTC. Protein sequence: CASSQVGDRGGETQYF.

The chain recombines TRBV6-6 with TRBJ2-5; D is possibly TRBD2 (5 bases). Germline V gene sequence: CDR1 MNHNY, CDR2 SVGAGI (reference sequence). V was shortened by 5 bases and J by 1 base, with 11 bases between the two germline ends. The CDR3 sequence is 14 residues long. The CDR3 region is CASSLGRGQETQYF. Here the CDR3 DNA reads TGTGCCAGCAGTCTAGGACGGGGCCAAGAGACCCAGTACTTC.

The V call is TRBV4-1, the J call TRBJ1-1; a weak D match, TRBD1 (6 bases). Germline loops: CDR1 MGHRA, CDR2 YSYEKL. V lost 5 bases, J lost 4 bases, and 11 bases lay in between. This CDR3 has 13 amino acids. For the CDR3, the DNA is TGCGCCAGCAGCTTCAGGGGTGGCACTGAAGCTTTCTTT. Translation: CASSFRGGTEAFF.

This chain joins TRBV15 and TRBJ2-7; the D gene is possibly TRBD1 (6 bases). The CDR3 has 14 residues. The germline V gene has CDR1 LNHNV and CDR2 YYDKDF (reference sequence). Trimming took off 2 bases at V and 1 base at J, with 9 bases between the two ends. For the CDR3, the DNA is TGTGCCACCAGCAGACCTGGACAGTCCTACGAGCAGTACTTC. Its translation: CATSRPGQSYEQYF.

This chain uses TRBV4-3 with TRBJ2-1, with 9 bases lining up with TRBD1. The ends lost 4 bases at V and 5 bases at J; junction bases unmatched: 6. The CDR3 covers 15 residues. Germline lookup yields CDR1 LGHNA and CDR2 YSLEER. The CDR3 reads CASSLSTGGNNEQFF. CDR3 nucleotides: TGCGCCAGCAGCCTCTCGACAGGGGGGAACAATGAGCAGTTCTTC.

Concerning this clone: Other DNA sequences in the same sample also yield this CDR3. The rearrangement links TRBV6-4 to TRBJ2-3; TRBD2 matches at 10 bases. V lost 3 bases, J lost 1 base, and 1 base stayed unmatched. This CDR3 region has 15 residues. CDR1 and CDR2 from the germline V gene are MRHNA and SNTAGT. The CDR3 loop reads CASSETSGGTDTQYF. The CDR3 bases are TGTGCCAGCAGTGAAACTAGCGGGGGCACAGATACGCAGTATTTT.

The chain employs TRBV9 and TRBJ1-2, with 9 bases that match TRBD1. V lost 3 bases and J lost 4; bases outside the gene matches: 10. Germline V gives CDR1 SGDLS, CDR2 YYNGEE. The CDR3 is 16 amino acids. The CDR3 DNA follows: TGTGCCAGCAGCGAGTCCGGGGGACAGGGCCCCTATGGCTACACCTTC. Residues: CASSESGGQGPYGYTF.

This chain uses TRBV29-1 with TRBJ2-7; D remains ambiguous. The CDR3 sequence is 14 residues long. V dropped 1 base and J dropped 0 bases, with 10 bases sitting between them. Germline CDR1 SQVTM, CDR2 ANQGSEA. The CDR3: CSVEGLDDSYEQYF. CDR3 in DNA: TGCAGCGTTGAAGGCTTGGACGACTCCTACGAGCAGTACTTC.

The rearrangement uses TRBV4-2 and TRBJ2-4; 7 bases fit TRBD2. This CDR3 region has 18 residues. Germline assignment: CDR1 LGHNA and CDR2 YNFKEQ. J was trimmed by 3 bases and V by 1 base; bases with no gene match: 12. In DNA form, the CDR3 reads TGTGCCAGCAGCCAAGTTGGGGTGCGGGAGTTGGGCAAAAACATTCAGTACTTC. The encoded protein is CASSQVGVRELGKNIQYF.

CDR3 loop: CASSKVSPREGYGYTF. Here the CDR3 DNA reads TGTGCCAGCAGCAAAGTTTCCCCGCGGGAGGGCTATGGCTACACCTTC. The rearrangement joins TRBV21-1 to TRBJ1-2. TRBV21-1 is an annotated pseudogene. This CDR3 spans 16 amino acids.

This clone has just one count. V gene TRBV7-9 combines with J gene TRBJ1-4, with TRBD1 as a possible D gene (5 bases). The germline gives CDR1 SEHNR, CDR2 FQNEAQ (reference sequence). Deletions cut 5 bases from V and 8 bases from J, with 18 bases between. The CDR3 runs to 15 residues. The CDR3 coding sequence is TGTGCCAGCAGCGCCCAGGGCAGGGTAGGCGAAAAACTGTTTTTT. Its protein product is CASSAQGRVGEKLFF.

This rearrangement joins TRBV20-1 to TRBJ1-4; D gene ambiguous. V was clipped by 2 bases and J by 8 bases, with 6 bases between them. The CDR3 extends over 11 amino acids. The germline V gene encodes CDR1 DFQATT and CDR2 SNEGSKA (reference sequence). CDR3 bases: TGCAGTGCTAGATACGGAGAAAAACTGTTTTTT. Amino acids: CSARYGEKLFF.